A selection of T cell receptor beta chains follows, all from one sample in a study of post-analysis software for immune sequencing data. A single record per CDR3 protein comes from TCRdb applying MiXCR to the PCR reads. The sample has hundreds of thousands of distinct CDR3 sequences, roughly 29% seen once; the top ten hold roughly 0.53%. The source material was blood. The source of these receptors is a girl between 10 and 17 years old with multiple sclerosis. Both conserved end residues are part of each CDR3. D genes are given only for firm matches. Some rows mark clone size as missing; the rest say once, few, many or name a class of expanded clone.

cdr3_nt cdr3_aa cdr3_length d_call clone_size j_call v_call
TGTGCCAGCAGTAATCTGTCTGGGTTCACTGAAGCTTTCTTT CASSNLSGFTEAFF 14 - few TRBJ1-1 TRBV12-3/TRBV12-4
TGTGCCAGCTCACCAATTCCGGGGGCCCTGAACACTGAAGCTTTCTTT CASSPIPGALNTEAFF 16 - - TRBJ1-1 TRBV18
TGTGCCAGCAGCTTAGCGGCGCGGGGGGCCGCCTACAATGAGCAGTTCTTC CASSLAARGAAYNEQFF 17 TRBD2 - TRBJ2-1 TRBV7-8
TGTGCCATCAGTGAGGACAGGGGGGCTTTCTTT CAISEDRGAFF 11 TRBD1 - TRBJ1-1 TRBV10-3
TGTGCCAGCAGCTCGACAGGGAGTTTAAACAATGAGCAGTTCTTC CASSSTGSLNNEQFF 15 TRBD1 few TRBJ2-1 TRBV11-2
TGTGCCAGCAGTTTCGGACTAGCGGGGACTCTGGGGACCCAGTACTTC CASSFGLAGTLGTQYF 16 TRBD2 few TRBJ2-5 TRBV12-3/TRBV12-4
TGTGCCAGTAGTATCGGTCGAAATCAGCCCCAGCATTTT CASSIGRNQPQHF 13 - few TRBJ1-5 TRBV19
TGTGCCACCGGACCGAATCAAGAGACCCAGTACTTC CATGPNQETQYF 12 - many TRBJ2-5 TRBV15
TGTGCCAGCAGCTACCGGGACAGGGATGTGGATGAGCAGTTCTTC CASSYRDRDVDEQFF 15 TRBD1 few TRBJ2-1 TRBV5-5
TGCAGTGCCCCGGACAATAACTATGGCTACACCTTC CSAPDNNYGYTF 12 - - TRBJ1-2 TRBV20-1
TGTGCCATCAGGGCCAGGACAGGGGGCACAGATACGCAGTATTTT CAIRARTGGTDTQYF 15 TRBD1 many TRBJ2-3 TRBV10-3
TGTGCCAGCAGCTTAGGTAGCGGGTACACCTACGAGCAGTACTTC CASSLGSGYTYEQYF 15 TRBD2 few TRBJ2-7 TRBV7-2
TGTGCCAGCAGCTCGCACCGACAGGGGATCAACTATGGCTACACCTTC CASSSHRQGINYGYTF 16 TRBD1 - TRBJ1-2 TRBV7-9
TGTGCCAGCAGCGGACAGTCCAATAATTCACCCCTCCACTTT CASSGQSNNSPLHF 14 - few TRBJ1-6 TRBV7-8
TGTGCCAGCAGCTTAGCCCCGGGGGATACGCAGTATTTT CASSLAPGDTQYF 13 - few TRBJ2-3 TRBV7-2
TGTGCCTGCAGGCAACCGACAGGGAACACTGAAGCTTTCTTT CACRQPTGNTEAFF 14 - few TRBJ1-1 TRBV12-3/TRBV12-4
TGCAGTGCTAGAGATCTCCAGGGCTTAACCTACGAGCAGTACTTC CSARDLQGLTYEQYF 15 - few TRBJ2-7 TRBV20-1
TGTGCCAGCAGTGTAATGAGGCTCAGGAACAAAAACATTCAGTACTTC CASSVMRLRNKNIQYF 16 - - TRBJ2-4 TRBV2
TGTGCCAGCAGCTACGACAGATATACGCAGTATTTT CASSYDRYTQYF 12 - - TRBJ2-3 TRBV6-2/TRBV6-3
TGTGCCAGCAGCTCCCACGACACAGGGGGTGAGCAGTTCTTC CASSSHDTGGEQFF 14 TRBD1 - TRBJ2-1 TRBV7-2
TGTGCCAGCAGCTTAGACCCAGGGCAAGAGACCCAGTACTTC CASSLDPGQETQYF 14 - many TRBJ2-5 TRBV7-2
TGTGCCAGCAGTCCGACCTCGGGACACAGGATCTATGGCTACACCTTC CASSPTSGHRIYGYTF 16 - - TRBJ1-2 TRBV27
TGCGCCAGCAGCTCAAAACGGACAGGGAAGAAGAGCTATGGCTACACCTTC CASSSKRTGKKSYGYTF 17 TRBD1 many TRBJ1-2 TRBV5-1
TGCAGTGCTAAGGGGATTTACGAGCAGTACTTC CSAKGIYEQYF 11 - - TRBJ2-7 TRBV20-1
TGTGCCAGCAGTTTCTCGGTGGTTGCTCAAGAGACCCAGTACTTC CASSFSVVAQETQYF 15 - - TRBJ2-5 TRBV12-3/TRBV12-4
TGCAGTGCCGGGGTTGGTCAGCCCCAGCATTTT CSAGVGQPQHF 11 - few TRBJ1-5 TRBV20-1
TGTGCCATCAGTGGGGACCGAGGGGTTTCCACCGACTATGGCTACACCTTC CAISGDRGVSTDYGYTF 17 - once TRBJ1-2 TRBV10-3
TGTGCCAGCAGCTCCAATCCGGGACAGGGGGCAGATACGCAGTATTTT CASSSNPGQGADTQYF 16 TRBD1 - TRBJ2-3 TRBV5-5
TGTGCCAGCAGCGCCGCGAGTGCCCCTAACTATGGCTACACCTTC CASSAASAPNYGYTF 15 - - TRBJ1-2 TRBV6-2/TRBV6-3
TGTGCCAGCAATGCCCGACAGGTGAACACTGAAGCTTTCTTT CASNARQVNTEAFF 14 - few TRBJ1-1 TRBV28
TGTGCCAGCAGCCCTGCCGGGGGATATTCACCCCTCCACTTT CASSPAGGYSPLHF 14 - once TRBJ1-6 TRBV12-3/TRBV12-4
TGTGCCAGCAGCTTCTGGCTTGGAGGGTCCTACGAGCAGTACTTC CASSFWLGGSYEQYF 15 - few TRBJ2-7 TRBV7-9
TGCGCCAGCAGCCAAGATCGGACGCTCAGCTCCTATAATTCACCCCTCCACTTT CASSQDRTLSSYNSPLHF 18 - once TRBJ1-6 TRBV4-1
TGTGCCAGCAGTCGATGGTCCCACACTGAAGCTTTCTTT CASSRWSHTEAFF 13 - few TRBJ1-1 TRBV6-5
TGTGCCAGCAGTCTTGGACTAGCGGTTCAAGGAGTTACGCAGTATTTT CASSLGLAVQGVTQYF 16 TRBD2 few TRBJ2-3 TRBV12-3/TRBV12-4
TGTGCTAGCACAGGGACTAGCGGGGGAGCCTTCTACAATGAGCAGTTCTTC CASTGTSGGAFYNEQFF 17 TRBD2 - TRBJ2-1 TRBV2
TGTGCCAGCAGCCAACTTTGGGACGGGGGGGTCGGTGAGCAGTTCTTC CASSQLWDGGVGEQFF 16 TRBD2 few TRBJ2-1 TRBV3-1
TGTGCCAGCAGCAACAGGTTTTCTCAGCCCCAGCATTTT CASSNRFSQPQHF 13 - - TRBJ1-5 TRBV7-8
TGTGCCAGCTCACGATCCCTAGCGGTGGAAACCTACGAGCAGTACTTC CASSRSLAVETYEQYF 16 TRBD2 - TRBJ2-7 TRBV18
TGTGCCAGCAGCTTAGGGCGGTGGGATACGCAGTATTTT CASSLGRWDTQYF 13 - few TRBJ2-3 TRBV7-2